This TCR beta chain was identified in a study of blood T cell repertoires in COVID-19. Looking at the study overall: PBMCs, B-cell-depleted T cells, or T cells were the source of the cDNA or gDNA that made up the material.

Cohort allocation depended upon clinical history that participants reported. V gave up 5 bases and J gave up 5 bases; unmatched junction bases: 11. The V gene's germline CDR1 is MGHRA and CDR2 YSYEKL. The CDR3 sequence is 17 residues long. Original analysis: The assay estimated nucleated cells by amplifying reference gene primers. Some clones are missing from TCRdb's copy, which holds only in-frame ones; the method was immunoSEQ multiplex PCR. The V and J calls and clone size were taken over from that table, and D and trimming were inferred from the DNA. The data hold 180,000 or so clones, with more than 65% observed a single time.

This chain connects TRBV4-1 to TRBJ2-2; 10 positions match TRBD2. The sample was PBMCs or T cells enriched from blood (not recorded which). This TCR was recovered from a man between 40 and 49 years old who had recovered from COVID-19. The CDR3 loop reads CASSVLAGAQGTGELFF. Here the CDR3 DNA reads TGCGCCAGCAGCGTCCTAGCGGGGGCCCAGGGAACCGGGGAGCTGTTTTTT.